Presented here are 2 T cell receptor beta chains from one specimen sequenced in a study of blood T cell repertoires in COVID-19. Method: immunoSEQ multiplex PCR; TCRdb's copy keeps in-frame clones and lacks some. The sample holds under 200,000 clones, roughly 80% seen once. The sequencing sample was made of PBMCs or T cells enriched from blood (not recorded which). The receptor source for this set is a man aged 45-65 years who had recovered from COVID-19.

A few counts support this clone. J is TRBJ2-2 and V is TRBV2, with D maybe TRBD2 (5 bases). The V and J ends lost 4 bases and 5 bases respectively, with 14 bases between them. The V gene's germline CDR1 is SNHLY and CDR2 FYNNEI. The CDR3 is 15 residues long. The CDR3 spells CASSVPATRTGELFF. CDR3 in DNA: TGTGCCAGCAGTGTCCCGGCAACTAGAACCGGGGAGCTGTTTTTT.

V usage is TRBV12-3 or TRBV12-4 and J usage is TRBJ2-2, with D tentatively TRBD1 (5 bases). CDR3 length: 12 residues. Trimming took off 6 bases at V and 5 bases at J, with 7 bases between the two ends. CDR3 DNA sequence: TGTGCCAGCAGGACAGCAACCGGGGAGCTGTTTTTT. Its translation: CASRTATGELFF.